The source of this T cell receptor beta chain is a study of blood T cell repertoires in COVID-19. CDR3 length: 15 residues. Germline assignment: CDR1 SEHNR and CDR2 FQNEAQ (reference sequence). With 2 bases removed from V and 7 bases from J, the gap between germline ends came to 15 bases. Using immunoSEQ multiplex PCR, the repertoire was profiled, and TCRdb retains in-frame clones only, with some absent. The sample carries some 140,000 clones, roughly 76% recorded once. This clone was recorded at least ten times. The gene calls are TRBV7-9 and TRBJ2-1; no clear D gene. The sequencing input was peripheral blood. The receptor was derived from a man aged 80 or over with acute or convalescent COVID-19. The CDR3 spells CASSLLGQKWNEQFF. The DNA for the CDR3 is TGTGCCAGCAGCTTATTGGGCCAAAAGTGGAATGAGCAGTTCTTC.